The 8 T cell receptor beta chains below all came from one sample that was sequenced in a study of CD8 T cells in Susac syndrome. Random hexamers served to reverse transcribe roughly 0.45 to 1 ug RNA. One entry per CDR3 protein, called by TCRdb with MiXCR from the immunoSEQ multiplex PCR reads. The data hold 150,000 to 200,000 distinct CDR3 sequences, with roughly 94% observed a single time. Sequenced sample: CD4+ T cells from PBMCs. These receptors were collected from a human donor with multiple sclerosis.

The rearrangement uses TRBV7-2 and TRBJ1-2; weak D call: TRBD1 (5 bases). The V and J ends lost 8 bases and 6 bases respectively, with 19 bases between them. This CDR3 has 14 residues. Germline assignment: CDR1 SGHTA and CDR2 FQGNSA. DNA of the CDR3: TGTGCCAGCGTCGAACGGGCAGGGCATGATGGCTACACCTTC. This gives the protein CASVERAGHDGYTF. The whole variable domain, remainder taken from reference TRBV7-2 and TRBJ1-2, is GAGVSQSPSNKVTEKGKDVELRCDPISGHTALYWYRQSLGQGLEFLIYFQGNSAPDKSGLPSDRFSAERTGGSVSTLTIQRTQQEDSAVYLCASVERAGHDGYTFGSGTRLTVV.

The sample holds one count of this clonotype. The chain has TRBV3-1 and TRBJ2-3; the match to TRBD2 covers 9 bases. There are 15 residues in the CDR3. CDR1 is LGHDT and CDR2 is YNNKEL in the germline V gene (reference sequence). The V segment lost 1 base and the J segment 4 bases; nucleotides outside the gene matches: 3. CDR3 in amino acids: CASSQGAGGADTQYF. The CDR3 nucleotides read TGTGCCAGCAGCCAAGGAGCGGGAGGAGCAGATACGCAGTATTTT.

The rearrangement uses TRBV18 and TRBJ2-3; a weak D match, TRBD2 (5 bases). Trimming removed 2 bases from V and 0 bases from J, with 9 bases in between. The CDR3 loop spans 15 amino acids. The germline V gene has CDR1 KGHSH and CDR2 LQKENI. The DNA for the CDR3 is TGTGCCAGCTCACCATCCCCTAGCAGCACAGATACGCAGTATTTT. Its protein product is CASSPSPSSTDTQYF.

This rearrangement joins TRBV7-2 to TRBJ2-5; 7 bases map to TRBD1. With V trimmed by 5 bases and J by 4 bases, 10 bases remained unmatched. Germline V gives CDR1 SGHTA, CDR2 FQGNSA. The CDR3 contains 15 residues. The CDR3 reads CASSQTGTVGETQYF. CDR3 bases: TGTGCCAGCAGCCAAACCGGGACAGTGGGAGAGACCCAGTACTTC.

This chain uses TRBV19 with TRBJ2-5; D unresolved. This CDR3 contains 13 residues. Per germline, CDR1 LNHDA and CDR2 SQIVND (reference sequence). The V gene lost 2 bases and the J gene lost 5 bases, with 9 bases spanning the gap. DNA for the CDR3: TGTGCCAGTAGTATAAGTGGGTACGAGACCCAGTACTTC. Its protein is CASSISGYETQYF.

J is TRBJ1-2 and V is TRBV14, with unresolved D. CDR1 and CDR2 (germline): SGHDN, FVKESK. This CDR3 has 16 amino acids. The V end was cut by 2 bases, the J end by 0 bases, with 13 bases between. For the CDR3, the DNA is TGTGCCAGCAGCCAAAGGTCGGGGTCTGCTAACTATGGCTACACCTTC. It translates to CASSQRSGSANYGYTF.

This clonotype was seen once. V is TRBV9 and J is TRBJ2-7, with a weak D call TRBD2 (5 bases). Trimming shortened V by 4 bases and J by 5 bases, and 10 bases separated the two germline ends. In germline, CDR1 is SGDLS, CDR2 YYNGEE. This CDR3 region has 12 residues. Here the CDR3 reads CASSRLEDEQYF. In DNA, the CDR3 is TGTGCCAGCAGCCGACTGGAGGACGAGCAGTACTTC.

Only one count was recorded for this clonotype. This chain joins TRBV15 and TRBJ2-4; 10 bases match TRBD1. V lost 3 bases to trimming and J lost 8 bases; unmatched junction nucleotides: 10. Germline V gene sequence: CDR1 LNHNV, CDR2 YYDKDF (reference sequence). The CDR3 covers 16 residues. This chain's CDR3 is CATSRGADRGGYIQYF. The DNA of the CDR3 is TGTGCCACCAGCAGGGGCGCGGACAGGGGGGGGTACATTCAGTACTTC.